A selection of T cell receptor beta chains follows, all from one sample in a study of CD8 T cells in ankylosing spondylitis. TCRdb analysed the 5' RACE reads with MiXCR anew, one entry per CDR3 protein. The table has hundreds of thousands of distinct CDR3 sequences, 15% to 20% seen once. Sequences were obtained from blood, either unsorted or a sorted T cell fraction (not recorded which). These TCRs come from a male donor with ankylosing spondylitis. CDR3s include the opening cysteine and the closing phenylalanine or tryptophan. The order of the fields is V gene, D gene, J gene, clone size, CDR3 DNA, CDR3 protein. A D gene is named only where the DNA matches it firmly. Clone size, where shown, is once, few, many, or a class for clones that have expanded.

>TRBV5-6|NA|TRBJ2-1|NA
TGTGCCAGCGGGGGTGGACTGTCCTCCTACAATGAGCAGTTCTTC
CASGGGLSSYNEQFF
>TRBV5-6|TRBD1|TRBJ1-1|NA
TGTGCCAGCAGCTTCGGGACAGGGGATACTGAAGCTTTCTTT
CASSFGTGDTEAFF
>TRBV7-3|NA|TRBJ2-3|few
TGTGCCAGCAGCTTAAGCCCTAGCAGCACAGATACGCAGTATTTT
CASSLSPSSTDTQYF
>TRBV19|TRBD1|TRBJ1-1|NA
TGTGCCAGTAGTAGGGGACAGGGAAGTCCTGAAGCTTTCTTT
CASSRGQGSPEAFF
>TRBV24-1|NA|TRBJ2-1|few
TGTGCCACCAGCGAGCCACAGACTAATGAGCAGTTCTTC
CATSEPQTNEQFF
>TRBV7-3|NA|TRBJ2-3|NA
TGTGCCAGCAGCTTATTGGGGAGTGCAGATACGCAGTATTTT
CASSLLGSADTQYF
>TRBV15|NA|TRBJ2-1|few
TGTGCCACCAGCAGGAACCTGGACAGCTACAATGAGCAGTTCTTC
CATSRNLDSYNEQFF
>TRBV4-1|TRBD2|TRBJ2-5|few
TGCGCCAGCAGCCAAGTCCTAGCGGACCAAGAGACCCAGTACTTC
CASSQVLADQETQYF
>TRBV20-1|NA|TRBJ1-1|NA
TGCAGTGCTAGAGATTTGAGCTCGGCAGTTGAAGCTTTCTTT
CSARDLSSAVEAFF
>TRBV18|NA|TRBJ1-4|NA
TGTGCCAGCTCGCCGCCCCTAGGTATGGGGGATGCTGAAAAACTGTTTTTT
CASSPPLGMGDAEKLFF
>TRBV12-3/TRBV12-4|NA|TRBJ2-2|few
TGTGCCAGCAGTTTAGTTGGTGGGGCCGGGGAGCTGTTTTTT
CASSLVGGAGELFF
>TRBV29-1|NA|TRBJ2-7|many
TGCAGCGTTCAGACAACCCCCTACGAGCAGTACTTC
CSVQTTPYEQYF
>TRBV7-6|NA|TRBJ2-7|NA
TGTGCCAGCAGCTTAAAGGTTGGCGGGTACGAGCAGTACTTC
CASSLKVGGYEQYF
>TRBV7-8|TRBD1|TRBJ2-7|NA
TGTGCCAGCAGCGTTACAGGGGGCTACGAGCAGTACTTC
CASSVTGGYEQYF
>TRBV2|NA|TRBJ2-7|once
TGTGCCATACAGCAGGGTTACGAGCAGTACTTC
CAIQQGYEQYF
>TRBV28|TRBD2|TRBJ2-7|few
TGTGCCAGCAGTAGCGGGAGGAGGGCCTACGAGCAGTACTTC
CASSSGRRAYEQYF
>TRBV3-1|NA|TRBJ2-1|many
TGTGCCAGCAGCCAAGCCTTTCGCTCACATGAGCAGTTCTTC
CASSQAFRSHEQFF
>TRBV27|TRBD1|TRBJ1-1|NA
TGTGCCAGCAGTTTTAGTGGACAGGGGTTACCTGAAGCTTTCTTT
CASSFSGQGLPEAFF
>TRBV10-3|TRBD2|TRBJ2-3|few
TGTGCCATCAGTGAGACAGGACTAGCGGGAGGATACACAGATACGCAGTATTTT
CAISETGLAGGYTDTQYF
>TRBV3-1|NA|TRBJ1-1|NA
TGTGCCAGCAGCCAAGCGGCAGCGCTGAACACTGAAGCTTTCTTT
CASSQAAALNTEAFF
>TRBV28|TRBD2|TRBJ2-1|few
TGTGCCAGCAGGCCCCTAGCGGTCCTCTACAATGAGCAGTTCTTC
CASRPLAVLYNEQFF
>TRBV7-6|NA|TRBJ2-3|few
TGTGCCAGCAGCACGCGGGCGGCGACTAGCACAGATACGCAGTATTTT
CASSTRAATSTDTQYF
>TRBV4-1|NA|TRBJ2-2|once
TGCGCCAGCAGCCAAACCACAATGGTAGGGCCCGGGGAGCTGTTTTTT
CASSQTTMVGPGELFF
>TRBV29-1|NA|TRBJ2-6|few
TGCAGCGTTGCGGGAGGGGGCCTCTCTGGGGCCAACGTCCTGACTTTC
CSVAGGGLSGANVLTF
>TRBV11-1|TRBD2|TRBJ2-1|NA
TGTGCCAGCAGCCATCCTGTCGGACTAGCGGGAGGGCCTAGCTACAATGAGCAGTTCTTC
CASSHPVGLAGGPSYNEQFF
>TRBV2|NA|TRBJ1-1|NA
TGTGCCAGCAGTCAAGATATTGGGGGGGAGAACACTGAAGCTTTCTTT
CASSQDIGGENTEAFF
>TRBV11-2|NA|TRBJ1-2|few
TGTGCCAGCAGCTTGTCTCCGGGCTACACCTTC
CASSLSPGYTF
>TRBV10-3|TRBD2|TRBJ2-1|few
TGTGCCATCAGTGAGCCTCCCCCCGGGACTAGCGGGATCAGAGACTCCCTTGAGCAGTTCTTC
CAISEPPPGTSGIRDSLEQFF
>TRBV12-3/TRBV12-4|TRBD2|TRBJ2-1|few
TGTGCCAGCAGTCCCGGACTAGCGGGAGTTATGTTCGATGAGCAGTTCTTC
CASSPGLAGVMFDEQFF
>TRBV2|TRBD2|TRBJ2-1|few
TGTGCCAGCAGTCTGGGACTAGCGGCCCCCTCCTACAATGAGCAGTTCTTC
CASSLGLAAPSYNEQFF
>TRBV20-1|NA|TRBJ2-7|NA
TGCAGTTTTTCAGGGGTCGGTTCCTACGAGCAGTACTTC
CSFSGVGSYEQYF
>TRBV29-1|NA|TRBJ2-7|NA
TGCAGCGTTGAAACGGGGAGGACCCCCTACGAGCAGTACTTC
CSVETGRTPYEQYF
>TRBV20-1|NA|TRBJ2-5|few
TGCAGTGCTAGGATCCTCTGGGAGGCCCCGGGGTGGACCCAGTACTTC
CSARILWEAPGWTQYF
>TRBV20-1|TRBD2|TRBJ2-3|NA
TGCAGTCGGGACTCCGGGGGCGGGAGGCGTAGCACAGATACGCAGTATTTT
CSRDSGGGRRSTDTQYF
>TRBV29-1|NA|TRBJ1-2|few
TGCAGCGTTGAAGAAGGGACTGGGAGGGTAAATGGCTACACCTTC
CSVEEGTGRVNGYTF
>TRBV4-2|NA|TRBJ2-7|many
TGTGCCAGCAGCCAAGGGGGGTGGGGTGACGAGCAGTACTTC
CASSQGGWGDEQYF
>TRBV7-9|NA|TRBJ2-7|many
TGTGCCAGCAGCCCCCCGGGACCATACGAGCAGTACTTC
CASSPPGPYEQYF
>TRBV6-5|NA|TRBJ2-6|NA
TGTGCCAGCAGTTACGTGGATTCTGGGGCCAACGTCCTGACTTTC
CASSYVDSGANVLTF
>TRBV6-1|NA|TRBJ1-5|NA
TGTGCCAGCAGCGTGTCGAGGGGAGGAAGCAATCAGCCCCAGCATTTT
CASSVSRGGSNQPQHF
>TRBV5-5|NA|TRBJ2-7|NA
TGTGCCAGCAGCTCCTCCGGTTCGGGAAGCGAGCAGTACTTC
CASSSSGSGSEQYF
>TRBV7-9|NA|TRBJ1-1|NA
TGTGCCAGCAGCCCTCCCGCCAGCACTGAAGCTTTCTTT
CASSPPASTEAFF
>TRBV12-3/TRBV12-4|TRBD2|TRBJ2-7|NA
TGTGCCAGCAGCCTAGAACTAGCGTACGAGCAGTACTTC
CASSLELAYEQYF
>TRBV20-1|NA|TRBJ2-3|NA
TGCAGTGCTAGAGATCAGGGGTGGGGAGGGGATACGCAGTATTTT
CSARDQGWGGDTQYF
>TRBV5-6|NA|TRBJ2-1|many
TGTGCCAGCAGCTTGGGTGTGAGCTCCTACAATGAGCAGTTCTTC
CASSLGVSSYNEQFF
>TRBV19|NA|TRBJ1-6|NA
TGTGCCAGTAGTATAGACCGCAGACAGGCCTATAATTCACCCCTCCACTTT
CASSIDRRQAYNSPLHF
>TRBV7-7|NA|TRBJ2-2|NA
TGTGCTAGCAGCTGGGGAGAGAACACCGGGGAGCTGTTTTTT
CASSWGENTGELFF
>TRBV12-3/TRBV12-4|NA|TRBJ2-5|NA
TGTGCCAGCAGTTCGGATCAGGGGCAAGAGACCCAGTACTTC
CASSSDQGQETQYF
>TRBV4-1|NA|TRBJ1-2|NA
TGCGCCAGCAGCCAAGATTCGGGGGGGGGCTATGGCTACACCTTC
CASSQDSGGGYGYTF